This is a list of T cell receptor beta chains from one sample in a study of cytomegalovirus exposure and HLA in healthy donors. The table came from immunoSEQ multiplex PCR; TCRdb's copy has only in-frame clones and leaves some out. The sample has 200,000 or so clones; 70% to 85% are singletons. Sequenced input: PBMCs. Source of these receptors: a boy under 10 years old in good health and CMV-seronegative. The CDR3 runs from the conserved cysteine through the conserved F or W. The order of the fields is CDR3 protein, V gene, J gene.

CDR3 protein: CASSRGADTYNEQFF
V gene: TRBV4-2
J gene: TRBJ2-1

CDR3 protein: CASSQDWEGTSGGNEQFF
V gene: TRBV4-3
J gene: TRBJ2-1

CDR3 protein: CASSEWSTGNTIYF
V gene: TRBV2
J gene: TRBJ1-3

CDR3 protein: CASSPPGSDTQYF
V gene: TRBV5-4
J gene: TRBJ2-3

CDR3 protein: CASSLGGGTVSYEQYF
V gene: TRBV5-1
J gene: .

CDR3 protein: CASSDSITVGPDTQYF
V gene: TRBV6-4
J gene: TRBJ2-3

CDR3 protein: CAWAPGQGEPNTEAFF
V gene: TRBV30
J gene: TRBJ1-1

CDR3 protein: CASSLAGGIYNEQFF
V gene: TRBV5-1
J gene: TRBJ2-1

CDR3 protein: CASSPLGGSYEQYF
V gene: TRBV4-2
J gene: TRBJ2-7

CDR3 protein: CSAAQTNEQFF
V gene: TRBV20-1
J gene: TRBJ2-1

CDR3 protein: CASQDRRGSSYEQYF
V gene: TRBV11-1
J gene: TRBJ2-7

CDR3 protein: CASSLGALLAGGTYRTQYF
V gene: TRBV7-9
J gene: TRBJ2-3

CDR3 protein: CASSQDPPGRGGRQFF
V gene: TRBV4-3
J gene: TRBJ2-1

CDR3 protein: CASSLAGQSNQPQHF
V gene: TRBV5-1
J gene: TRBJ1-5

CDR3 protein: CSVEGGVSSYNEQFF
V gene: TRBV29-1
J gene: TRBJ2-1

CDR3 protein: CASSFGLAERNEQFF
V gene: TRBV7-2
J gene: TRBJ2-1

CDR3 protein: CASRSIVQGADGYTF
V gene: TRBV12-2
J gene: TRBJ1-2

CDR3 protein: CASSLLSGEEAFF
V gene: TRBV7-8
J gene: TRBJ1-1